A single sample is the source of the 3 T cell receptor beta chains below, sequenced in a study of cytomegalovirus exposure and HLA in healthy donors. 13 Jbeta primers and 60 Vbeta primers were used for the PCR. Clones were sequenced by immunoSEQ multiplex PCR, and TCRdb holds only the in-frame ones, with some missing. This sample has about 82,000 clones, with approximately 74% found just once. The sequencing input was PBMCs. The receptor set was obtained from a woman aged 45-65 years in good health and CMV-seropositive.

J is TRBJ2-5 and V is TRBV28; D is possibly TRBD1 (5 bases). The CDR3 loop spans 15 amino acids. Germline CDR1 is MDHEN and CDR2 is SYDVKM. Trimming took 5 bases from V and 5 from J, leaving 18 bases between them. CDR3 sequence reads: CASSTRVGVGETQYF. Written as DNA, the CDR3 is TGTGCCAGCAGTACCAGAGTAGGGGTTGGGGAGACCCAGTACTTC.

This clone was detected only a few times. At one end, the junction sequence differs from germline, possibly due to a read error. CDR3 nucleotides: TGTGCTAGCAGCTTGCGACAGAACACTGAAGCTTTCTTT. It is translated as CASSLRQNTEAFF. This chain joins TRBV7-7 and TRBJ1-1; D call uncertain. This CDR3 has 13 residues. Germline lookup yields CDR1 SSHAT and CDR2 FNYEAQ (reference sequence).

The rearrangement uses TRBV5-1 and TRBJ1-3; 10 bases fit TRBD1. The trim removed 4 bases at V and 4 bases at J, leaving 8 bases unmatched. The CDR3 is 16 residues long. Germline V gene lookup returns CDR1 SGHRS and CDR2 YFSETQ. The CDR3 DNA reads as TGCGCCAGCAGCACAGGAGGGACAGGGGCCGGAAACACCATATATTTT. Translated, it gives CASSTGGTGAGNTIYF.